This T cell receptor beta chain was retrieved from a study of blood T cell repertoires in COVID-19. Overall study: COVID-19 samples collected from the United States, Italy and Spain covered acute and convalescent phases. In each case, the material was cDNA or gDNA derived from T cells, B-cell-depleted T cells, or PBMCs.

The length of the CDR3 is 13 residues. Germline V lookup: CDR1 SEHNR, CDR2 FQNEAQ (reference sequence). The ends were cut back, 3 bases at V and 7 bases at J, with 7 bases in the middle. This clone was seen more than once but under ten times. Original processing methods: Nucleated cell number was recorded as an estimate derived from reference gene primer amplification. Produced via immunoSEQ multiplex PCR; TCRdb's table is partial and in-frame only. The V and J calls and clone size are taken from that table; D and trimming were inferred from the DNA. The sample has roughly 120,000 clones, about nine tenths seen once.

The sequence was collected from a man in his sixties or seventies who had recovered from COVID-19. The chain links TRBV7-9 to TRBJ1-6; D is perhaps TRBD1 (6 bases). The material sequenced was peripheral blood. The CDR3 spells CASSLRGNSPLHF. The CDR3 nucleotides are TGTGCCAGCAGCTTGAGGGGGAATTCACCCCTCCACTTT.